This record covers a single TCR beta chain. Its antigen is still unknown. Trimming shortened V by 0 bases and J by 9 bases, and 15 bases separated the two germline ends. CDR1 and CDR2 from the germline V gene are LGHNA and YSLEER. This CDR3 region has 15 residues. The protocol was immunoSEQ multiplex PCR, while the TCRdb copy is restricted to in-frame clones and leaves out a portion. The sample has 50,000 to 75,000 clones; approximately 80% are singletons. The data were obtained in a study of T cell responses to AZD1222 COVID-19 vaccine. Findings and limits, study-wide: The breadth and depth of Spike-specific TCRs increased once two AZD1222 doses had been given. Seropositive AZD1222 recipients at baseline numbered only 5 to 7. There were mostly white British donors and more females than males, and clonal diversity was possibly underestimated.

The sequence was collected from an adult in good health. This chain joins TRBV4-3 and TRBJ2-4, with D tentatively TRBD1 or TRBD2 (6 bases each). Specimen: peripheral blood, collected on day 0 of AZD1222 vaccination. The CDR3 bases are TGCGCCAGCAGCCAAGATAACCGGGGGCAGGGCATTCAGTACTTC. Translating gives CASSQDNRGQGIQYF.